This TCR beta chain originates from a study of cytomegalovirus exposure and HLA in healthy donors. Looking at the study overall: Unique TCRs from HLA-typed donors, 65 million to 85 million of them, were held in an early data release.

This CDR3 spans 14 amino acids. Germline-derived CDR1 and CDR2 are SGHVS and FNYEAQ. Deletions cut 4 bases from V and 4 bases from J, with 10 bases between. The PCR had 60 Vbeta and 13 Jbeta primers. Sequencing was performed with immunoSEQ multiplex PCR; in TCRdb, only in-frame clones are kept and a portion is missing. The profile covers under 200,000 clones, with around 68% appearing a single time and roughly 1.5% taken by the ten largest. Sequenced material: PBMCs. This clonotype originated in a man aged 45-65 years in good health and CMV-seronegative. The V call is TRBV7-6, the J call TRBJ2-2, with D maybe TRBD2 (6 bases). The CDR3 nucleotides read TGTGCCAGCAGCTACGTGGGGGGCACCGGGGAGCTGTTTTTT. Its translation: CASSYVGGTGELFF.